Below, one T cell receptor beta chain is given with its context. This clone appeared a single time. The antigen this receptor binds is unknown. Qualities for individual bases were not recorded, and no much larger clone is one base off. The cohort consisted of some 730 healthy bone marrow donors. All cohort members were sampled while nominally healthy, although unrecorded immune exposures were likely present. The donor tested CMV seronegative and was one of the 352 seronegative cohort members. Every donor gave a peripheral blood sample, and the peripheral blood mononuclear cells from that sample were used for TCR beta sequencing. The Qiagen DNeasy Blood Extraction Kit was used to extract genomic DNA from the blood cell samples. The CDR3 sequence holds 17 residues, the cysteine and phenylalanine included. The entry retains the CDR3 DNA only, 51 bases that are in frame from base 1. The germline V gene supplies CDR1 SGHVS and CDR2 FNYEAQ. The germline V and J ends show losses of 1 base and 4 bases respectively, and no gene match explains 10 bases of the junction.

Library construction relied on the immunoSEQ multiplex PCR assay. For the multiplex PCR, a mixture combining 60 forward primers for TCR Vbeta segments and 13 reverse primers for TCR Jbeta segments was used. The CDR3 region of rearranged TCR beta genes was amplified from genomic DNA by a multiplex PCR assay. Amplified TCR beta libraries were sequenced as 87-base-pair reads on the Illumina HiSeq System. Regarding the original processing steps: A later analysis tallied approximately 87 million unique TCR beta chains across the 550 to 850 repertoires, and approximately 12 million of those chains were shared by two or more donors. A nearest-neighbor algorithm error-corrected the raw reads and collapsed the reads into unique sequences, merging closely related sequences to remove PCR and sequencing errors. Alignment of CDR3 sequences to IMGT reference sequences was used to assign V, D and J gene segments. Each retained sequence needed at least a six-nucleotide match to both a V gene segment and a J gene segment. Rearrangements were called productive when the CDR3 lacked stop codons and stayed in frame with V and J; all others were non-productive. CDR3 was defined according to IMGT convention as the region running from the second conserved V-encoded cysteine to the conserved J-encoded phenylalanine. The earlier analysis of about 640 of the donors excluded any sequence lacking an unambiguous match to a single V gene segment. An earlier analysis of a few hundred of the donors classified V segments as functional when productive rearrangements were above 56.7% and as segregating when the standard deviation between donors was above 5%. A statistical classification framework was built to diagnose cytomegalovirus status from the catalog of TCR beta chain sequences. A later analysis assigned V and J genes by comparing TCR nucleotide sequences with IMGT/GENE-DB human TR gene sequences. A later analysis assigned CDR3 sequences and most-parsimonious VDJ recombination scenarios with the TCRdist pipeline. In a later analysis, each TCR beta chain was defined by its CDR3 amino acid sequence together with its V-gene family, and reads without a unique V-gene family were excluded. As a way to deal with suspected cross-contamination and a sequencing artifact, a later analysis dropped 500 to 700 nucleotide sequences that were highly shared and had low generation probability. In a later analysis, a clonal expansion index was calculated for each public chain from normalized within-repertoire ranks of inferred template counts. In a later analysis, generation probabilities were computed using a VDJ recombination model fitted to out-of-frame rearrangements, and the results were checked against IGoR. Hypergeometric tests were used in a later analysis to score TCR-TCR, TCR-HLA and TCR-CMV co-occurrence, with a repertoire-size bias correction applied to the TCR pairs. A later analysis estimated false discovery rates by permuting HLA or CMV assignments 20 times. A later analysis grouped co-occurring TCRs with DBSCAN, adding TCRdist sequence similarity when clustering within HLA-allele-positive subsets. Repertoires with fewer than 30,000 or more than 120,000 public chains, plus five repertoires with anomalous nucleotide sharing, were excluded from co-occurrence clustering. TCRdb retrieved this table from immuneACCESS and kept in-frame rearrangements only. Not all clones are present; in checked studies, unresolved V genes account for under half, and no reason is known for the remainder. V, J and clone size were drawn from that table, and D and trimming were deduced from the DNA. This sample is represented by under 200,000 clones; 80% to 85% of them were singletons. Of the sample, about 0.25% is held by the ten largest clones.

The data are from a study of cytomegalovirus exposure and HLA in healthy donors (dated 2017 in TCRdb). Regarding the research as a whole: An earlier analysis of some 620 of the donors reported around 280 Gb of sequence data and around 100 million unique TCR beta sequences obtained from about 170 million T cells. Donor age, sex, ethnicity and CMV serostatus were compiled together with the repertoire data. Every discovery cohort repertoire had been produced on one sequencing platform. The study aimed to test whether cataloging public T cell receptors could reveal signatures of past pathogen exposure. HLA typing covered class I and class II loci at four-digit resolution. Approximately 330 gigabases of sequencing data and 70 million to 95 million unique TCR sequences made up an early release that covered around 640 HLA-typed donors. Besides the first cohort of more than 650 subjects, a separate validation cohort made up of over 95 different subjects was used. Four to six DR-DQ haplotypes were handled as single units for association and clustering because linkage in the cohort was strong. A later analysis re-analyzed previously published TCR beta repertoires from 600 to 850 donors and added high-resolution HLA genotyping to study TCR occurrence patterns. In the later analysis, no new phenotypic data were used to find candidate immune exposures; instead, reliance was placed on TCR beta sequences and their occurrence across donors. The T cell repertoires of 550 to 850 subjects were profiled by immunosequencing and related to cytomegalovirus serostatus. Among the roughly 400 genotyped donors, around 81% belonged to the genetic ancestry cluster associated with self-reported Caucasian donors. To decide whether each TCR beta V gene segment behaved as functional or pseudogenic, an earlier analysis of some 600 of the donors relied on high-throughput TCR beta sequencing. On average, 235,054 unique TCR beta nucleotide sequences were sequenced per donor among about 400 genotyped donors of the cohort, with around 19% of those sequences being non-productive. A later genetic analysis used genome-wide SNP genotypes for about 60% of the roughly 700 donors, treating that subset as a discovery cohort. Typing coverage differed by locus: A, B, C, DRB1 and DQB1 were typed in about 620-630 donors, DQA1 in 522, DPA1 in approximately 600, and DPB1 in roughly 450. The study combined high-throughput TCR immunosequencing, statistical association of individual TCRs with disease status, and machine learning to predict cytomegalovirus infection status. Overall study results and their limits: Assigning TCR associations to individual alleles was difficult when HLA alleles, especially DR and DQ, strongly co-occurred. Sequencing depth was assumed to be roughly uniform across donors in the presence/absence analyses, though that assumption may not hold. Compared with equally common non-associated chains, HLA-associated TCR beta chains in a later analysis were more clonally expanded and had lower generation probabilities. In vitro tests confirmed that a few of the cytomegalovirus-associated TCR beta chains recognize cytomegalovirus antigens. Immune exposure information for the cohort was limited to CMV serostatus. Most CMV-associated TCR beta chains appeared to be HLA-restricted in a later analysis, and the HLA associations seemed to be driven largely by CMV exposure. It was suggested by the authors that the approach could potentially be generalized to other disease states and immunological phenotypes. In an earlier analysis of fewer than 700 of the donors, most TCR beta V segments appeared in productive rearrangements about 87% or about 30% of the time, broadly matching IMGT annotations. Most TCR sequences were observed very rarely across donors, whereas some public TCRs were present in many individuals. In a later analysis, the rate of TCR association differed among HLA loci, with DRB1 alleles having the most associated TCRs and HLA-C alleles having the fewest. A later analysis associated 15,000 or so TCR beta sequences with specific HLA alleles at a false discovery rate of 0.05. In a later analysis, several top co-occurrence clusters were reported to appear linked to parvovirus B19, influenza, CMV and Epstein-Barr virus. Some IMGT-functional V segments, including TRBV6-2 and TRBV6-3, could not be told apart with the 87-base-pair reads, so those segments were excluded. In a later genetic analysis, fewer N-insertions in productive TCRs were reported among donors in an Asian-associated ancestry cluster than the roughly 700-donor mean. A cluster of highly shared sequence variants was judged likely to represent a technical artifact of the sequencing pipeline. Because HLA typing was unavailable for some donors at each locus, only the typed subset was used in association tests. Correlated functional status among segregating V segments might be attributable to linkage disequilibrium, but an unknown experimental factor could not be ruled out. The study gave a list of 150 to 200 TCR beta chains associated with cytomegalovirus. V-gene and J-gene trimming of TCR beta chains was associated with a missense DCLRE1C variant in a later genetic analysis, and the association was replicated in an independent cohort. A further reported finding was that TCR beta sequences accurately predicted the HLA-A and HLA-B alleles for most subjects in the first cohort. This cohort had only TCR beta chains sequenced, and the lack of alpha or paired-chain data limited which features could be detected. The classifier was reported to diagnose cytomegalovirus status with high specificity and sensitivity in both the original cohort and the validation cohort. Seventeen rarely observed V segments, including chromosome 9 orphons, were excluded from the earlier analysis of just under 600 of the donors because counts were too low.

The rearrangement joined TRBV7-6 to TRBJ1-5, and TRBD1 aligns with 7 junction nucleotides. The sequence was collected from a boy aged 5 to 17 in good health and CMV-seronegative. Sequenced material: PBMCs. Read as DNA, the sequence is TGTGCCAGCAGCTTAGTCGCAGGGGGGTACGGAAATCAGCCCCAGCATTTT. Translated, it reads CASSLVAGGYGNQPQHF.